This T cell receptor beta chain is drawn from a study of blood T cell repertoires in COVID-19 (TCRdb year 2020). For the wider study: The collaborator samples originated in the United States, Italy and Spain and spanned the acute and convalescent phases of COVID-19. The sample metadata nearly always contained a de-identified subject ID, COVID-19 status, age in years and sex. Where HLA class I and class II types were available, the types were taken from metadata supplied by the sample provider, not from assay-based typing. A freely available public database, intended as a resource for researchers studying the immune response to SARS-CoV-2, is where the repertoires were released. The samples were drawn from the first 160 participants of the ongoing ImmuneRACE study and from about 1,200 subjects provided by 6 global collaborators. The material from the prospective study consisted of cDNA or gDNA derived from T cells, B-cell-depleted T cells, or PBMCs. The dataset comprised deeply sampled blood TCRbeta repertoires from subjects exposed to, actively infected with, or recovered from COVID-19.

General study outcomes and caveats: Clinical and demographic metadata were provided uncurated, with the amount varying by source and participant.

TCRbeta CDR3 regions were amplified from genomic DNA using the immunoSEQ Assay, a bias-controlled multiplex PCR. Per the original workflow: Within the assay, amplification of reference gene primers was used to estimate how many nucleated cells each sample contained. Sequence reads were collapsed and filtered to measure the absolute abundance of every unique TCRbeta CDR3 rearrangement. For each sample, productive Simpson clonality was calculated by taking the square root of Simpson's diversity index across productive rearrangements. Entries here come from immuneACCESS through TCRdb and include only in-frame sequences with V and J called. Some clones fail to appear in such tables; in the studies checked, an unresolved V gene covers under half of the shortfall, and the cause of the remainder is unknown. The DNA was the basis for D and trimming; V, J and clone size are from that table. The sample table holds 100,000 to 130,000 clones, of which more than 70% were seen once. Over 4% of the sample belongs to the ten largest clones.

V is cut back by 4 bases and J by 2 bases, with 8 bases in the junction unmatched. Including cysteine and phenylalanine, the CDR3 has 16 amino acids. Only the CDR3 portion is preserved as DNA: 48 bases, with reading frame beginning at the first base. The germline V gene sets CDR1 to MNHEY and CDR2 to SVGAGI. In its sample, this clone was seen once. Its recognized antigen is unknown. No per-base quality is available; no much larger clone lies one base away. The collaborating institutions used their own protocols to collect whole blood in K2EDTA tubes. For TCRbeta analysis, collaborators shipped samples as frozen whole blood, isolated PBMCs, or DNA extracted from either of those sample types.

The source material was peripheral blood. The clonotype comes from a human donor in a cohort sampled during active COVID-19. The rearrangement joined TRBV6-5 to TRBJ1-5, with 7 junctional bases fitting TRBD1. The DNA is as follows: TGTGCCAGCAGTTGGGACAGAAGGACAGGCAATCAGCCCCAGCATTTT. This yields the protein CASSWDRRTGNQPQHF.